This entry lists 5 T cell receptor beta chains sequenced from one sample in a study of T cell responses to AZD1222 COVID-19 vaccine. Here immunoSEQ multiplex PCR was the method, and the copy in TCRdb shows in-frame clones only, minus some. There are 80,000 to 85,000 clones in the sample; approximately 90% occur only once, and around 8% lies in the top ten. Sequenced material: peripheral blood, taken 28 days after the second AZD1222 dose. All receptors derive from an adult who received the AZD1222 COVID-19 vaccine.

The chain uses TRBV3-1 (or the pseudogene TRBV3-2) and TRBJ2-4; possible D gene TRBD2, 6 bases. The V gene's germline CDR1 is LGHDT and CDR2 YNNKEL (reference sequence). Deletions cut 1 base from V and 6 bases from J, with 16 bases between. The CDR3 runs to 16 residues. CDR3 bases: TGTGCCAGCAGCCAAGGAGGGCCGGGACTTCCAAACATTCAGTACTTC. Protein product: CASSQGGPGLPNIQYF.

This chain uses TRBV5-1 with TRBJ2-1, with D tentatively TRBD1 (5 bases). Trimming pared 4 bases from V and 7 bases from J, leaving 15 bases between. The germline CDR1 and CDR2 sequences are SGHRS and YFSETQ. The CDR3 spans 14 residues. The CDR3 DNA sequence: TGCGCCAGCAGCATAGAGACAGTAGCAAATGAGCAGTTCTTC. Translating gives CASSIETVANEQFF.

CDR3 residues: CATQGMGNQPQHF. The CDR3 DNA is TGTGCCACCCAGGGGATGGGCAATCAGCCCCAGCATTTT. This sequence joins TRBV24-1 and TRBJ1-5; D might be TRBD1 (6 bases). The V end lost 9 bases, the J end lost 2 bases, and 10 bases lay between the germline ends. CDR3 length equals 13 residues. Germline-derived CDR1 and CDR2 are KGHDR and SFDVKD.

The chain is built from TRBV9 and TRBJ1-1; 8 bases align to TRBD1. The CDR3 contains 16 residues. The junction had 9 bases not matched to a gene; V was cut back by 0 bases and J by 5 bases. CDR1 and CDR2 from the germline V gene are SGDLS and YYNGEE. CDR3 in DNA: TGTGCCAGCAGCGTAGGCCGGACAGGGTCGGGGACTGAAGCTTTCTTT. Translating gives CASSVGRTGSGTEAFF. The entire variable domain, with the rest obtained from reference TRBV9 and TRBJ1-1, is as follows: DSGVTQTPKHLITATGQRVTLRCSPRSGDLSVYWYQQSLDQGLQFLIQYYNGEERAKGNILERFSAQQFPDLHSELNLSSLELGDSALYFCASSVGRTGSGTEAFFGQGTRLTVV.

This sequence joins TRBV9 and TRBJ1-2; tentatively, D is TRBD1 (5 bases). The CDR3 contains 17 residues. The V gene lost 4 bases and the J gene lost 1 base, with 20 bases spanning the gap. The germline V gene encodes CDR1 SGDLS and CDR2 YYNGEE. DNA for the CDR3: TGTGCCAGCAGCTATGGACTAATCTCAGGGATTAACTATGGCTACACCTTC. Translated, it gives CASSYGLISGINYGYTF.